The rows below give T cell receptor beta chains drawn from one sample of a study of blood T cell repertoires in COVID-19. Libraries were prepared by immunoSEQ multiplex PCR; TCRdb keeps only in-frame clonotypes and omits some of them. Of about 68,000 clones in the sample, 65% to 90% were seen once. Material for sequencing was peripheral blood. Every receptor here comes from an older man with acute or convalescent COVID-19. CDR3s include the opening cysteine and the closing phenylalanine or tryptophan. The D gene is left open where the match is weak. The size field is filled for only some rows; it gives once, few, many or a size class.

d_call,v_call,clone_size,j_call,cdr3_nt,cdr3_aa
TRBD1,TRBV6-6,.,TRBJ1-1,TGTGCCAGCAGCACCCATCAGGGGGCGACTGAAGCTTTCTTT,CASSTHQGATEAFF
TRBD2,TRBV5-1,.,TRBJ2-1,TGCGCCAGCAGCTCGGGCGCTAGCGGTGACAATGAGCAGTTCTTC,CASSSGASGDNEQFF
TRBD2,TRBV19,.,TRBJ2-1,TGTGCCAGTAGTGTTGGACTAGCGGGAGGGCCCGACAATGAGCAGTTCTTC,CASSVGLAGGPDNEQFF
.,TRBV19,.,TRBJ2-1,TGTGCCAGTAGTACCGGGAGTAGCTCCTACAATGAGCAGTTCTTC,CASSTGSSSYNEQFF
TRBD1,TRBV27,.,TRBJ1-5,TGTGCCAGCAGTCCCGACAGGGGGGTTCATCAGCCCCAGCATTTT,CASSPDRGVHQPQHF
.,TRBV28,.,TRBJ1-2,TGTGCCACCCCGGGGGGACCCGACTATGGCTACACCTTC,CATPGGPDYGYTF
.,TRBV11-2,few,TRBJ1-6,TGTGCCAGCAGAGGGAGCTCCTATAATTCACCCCTCCACTTT,CASRGSSYNSPLHF
.,TRBV12-3/TRBV12-4,once,TRBJ1-1,TGTGCCAGCAGTCAGGGGAACACTGAAGCTTTCTTT,CASSQGNTEAFF
TRBD2,TRBV7-3,.,TRBJ2-5,TGTGCCAGCAGCTCGTCATTCCGGGGGGGCTCCCAAGAGACCCAGTACTTC,CASSSSFRGGSQETQYF
.,TRBV7-9,.,TRBJ1-2,TGTGCCAGCAGCGGCCAGGGGACTAACTATGGCTACACCTTC,CASSGQGTNYGYTF
.,TRBV5-1,.,TRBJ2-7,TGCGCCAGCAGCTTGGGAGGGACTGCTCCCTACGAGCAGTACTTC,CASSLGGTAPYEQYF
.,TRBV27,.,TRBJ2-1,TGTGCCAGCAGGGATGGACAGTTTTCCAATGAGCAGTTCTTC,CASRDGQFSNEQFF
.,TRBV19,.,TRBJ2-7,TGTGCCAGTAGTACTAATAGACAGGCGGTCTACGAGCAGTACTTC,CASSTNRQAVYEQYF
TRBD1,TRBV5-5,.,TRBJ2-2,TGTGCCAGCAGCCCCCGGGACAGGTCGTACACCGGGGAGCTGTTTTTT,CASSPRDRSYTGELFF
TRBD2,TRBV11-2,.,TRBJ2-1,TGTGCCAGCAACAGAGCCGGGACTAGCGGAATTTACAATGAGCAGTTCTTC,CASNRAGTSGIYNEQFF
TRBD2,TRBV4-1,once,TRBJ2-7,TGCGCCAGCAGCCACCACGGACTAGTTGGAGAGCAGTACTTC,CASSHHGLVGEQYF
.,TRBV19,.,TRBJ1-4,TGTGCCAGTAGTGCAATGACAGGAACTAATGAAAAACTGTTTTTT,CASSAMTGTNEKLFF
.,TRBV19,.,TRBJ2-1,TGTGCCAGTAGTCGGGGTAGGACAGCGTTAAACTACAATGAGCAGTTCTTC,CASSRGRTALNYNEQFF
.,TRBV7-9,.,TRBJ2-7,TGTGCCAGCAGCTTTACAGGGGAGCAGTACTTC,CASSFTGEQYF
TRBD2,TRBV18,.,TRBJ2-5,TGTGCCAGCTCACCGAATCCAGCGGGGAAAGAGACCCAGTACTTC,CASSPNPAGKETQYF